The entry that follows covers one T cell receptor beta chain sequence. Its specific antigen is unknown. No much larger clone exists at a distance of one base, and base qualities are not known. This sample's treatment or condition label indicates: around 19 received Ad26.COV2.S at low or high dose, single or two shots; several received placebo; per-sample allocation not given. For vaccine and placebo recipients, repertoires were sequenced using samples collected on day 63 after the first injection. In Cohort 1b, fewer than 30 adults aged 18-55 years were enrolled at a single site in Boston, USA, between 29 July and 7 August 2020. Ad26.COV2.S was a replication-incompetent adenovirus type 26 vector expressing a prefusion-stabilized SARS-CoV-2 spike protein from the original Wuhan strain. TCRbeta CDR3 regions were sequenced with the immunoSEQ Assay. After extraction, genomic DNA underwent amplification by bias-controlled multiplex PCR, followed by high-throughput sequencing. The paper's processing steps were these. To quantify the absolute abundance of each unique TCRbeta CDR3 region, sequences were collapsed and filtered. T cell fraction was estimated by normalization of TCRbeta template counts to usable DNA, with usable DNA being measured through amplification of reference genes present in all nucleated cells. Repertoire TCRs were annotated as SARS-CoV-2-specific when V gene, CDR3 amino acid sequence and J gene were exactly matched to a known reactive TCR set. MIRA supplied the reference SARS-CoV-2 TCR set, which was filtered for enrichment in COVID-19-positive ImmuneCODE repertoires so that public or cross-reactive TCRs were removed. Based on the MIRA antigens, annotated TCRs were further analysed at the level of specific ORF or position within ORF. Breadth was defined as the number of annotated unique rearrangements divided by the total number of unique productive rearrangements, and depth was defined as the summed frequency of the annotated unique rearrangements. TCR breadth was compared between groups using two-sided Wilcoxon rank-sum tests. TCRdb limited this immuneACCESS table to in-frame rearrangements with V and J called. A share of clones is missing; checked studies link under half to unresolved V genes, and the rest is unexplained. V and J calls and clone size follow that table, whereas D and trimming were derived from the DNA. The sample table records a few hundred thousand clones; about 90% of these occur just once. About 5% of the sample is taken by the ten largest.

This entry belongs to a study of Ad26.COV2.S vaccination and SARS-CoV-2 variants (dated by TCRdb to the early 2020s). About the investigation overall: Vaccine-arm donors were drawn from COV1001, a multicentre, randomized, double-blind, placebo-controlled phase I-IIa trial of Ad26.COV2.S in healthy adults. Investigators remained blinded to trial group allocation during experiments and outcome assessment. A total of 32 samples were included in the TCR-sequenced set, comprising roughly 20 Ad26.COV2.S vaccine recipients, 5 placebo recipients and 8 SARS-CoV-2 convalescent individuals. Participants in the trial were split at random into five groups of five each, receiving low-dose or high-dose Ad26.COV2.S once or twice, or else placebo on both occasions. Ad26.COV2.S was given intramuscularly at 5x10^10 or 1x10^11 viral particles, as a single shot or as two shots 56 days apart. TCRbeta repertoire sequencing was used to assess the specificity and breadth of SARS-CoV-2-reactive T cell receptors after Ad26.COV2.S vaccination.

As encoded in the germline V gene, CDR1 is KGHSH while CDR2 is LQKENI. The CDR3 covers 16 residues, taking in both the cysteine and the phenylalanine. Of the read, only the CDR3 DNA is kept; its 48 bases are in frame from base 1. V lost 4 bases and J lost 4 bases; the stretch between them is 17 bases long. The investigation overall reported the following: Comparing responses between vaccine doses or regimens was not something the study was powered to do. Higher spike-specific TCR breadth was observed in Ad26.COV2.S recipients than in placebo recipients (P = 0.0014). Non-spike TCR breadth was comparable between vaccine and placebo recipients, consistent with the vaccine containing only spike. After vaccination, substantial breadth of spike-specific CD8+ and CD4+ T cell responses was reported. The authors noted that the TCR breadth and depth analyses may have underestimated total T cell responses.

The clonotype was recovered from a person aged 18 to 65 who received the Ad26.COV2.S COVID-19 vaccine or a placebo. The specimen comprised peripheral blood, sampled in a trial of Ad26.COV2.S vaccine versus placebo. The rearranged segments are TRBV18 and TRBJ1-3; the D segment could be TRBD1, given 6 matching bases. This receptor has the CDR3 CASSRGTGSTGNTIYF. The sequence in DNA is TGTGCCAGCTCACGAGGCACAGGGTCTACAGGAAACACCATATATTTT.